Described below is a single T cell receptor (beta chain) sequence and its context. This clone is a singleton in its sample. No antigen is known for it. Base qualities are missing; no much larger clone stands one base away. The data stem from a study of blood T cell repertoires in COVID-19 (dated by TCRdb to 2020 to 2021). For context, the study as a whole: The collaborator samples originated in the United States, Italy and Spain and spanned the acute and convalescent phases of COVID-19. The material from the prospective study consisted of cDNA or gDNA derived from T cells, B-cell-depleted T cells, or PBMCs. Subjects who had been exposed to COVID-19, were actively infected with it, or had recovered from it provided the deeply sampled blood TCRbeta repertoires that made up the dataset. A freely available public database, intended as a resource for researchers studying the immune response to SARS-CoV-2, is where the repertoires were released. Samples came from the ongoing ImmuneRACE study (first 160 participants) plus 1,254 subjects from 6 global collaborators. The sample metadata nearly always contained a de-identified subject ID, COVID-19 status, age in years and sex. Where available, HLA class I and class II types were taken from metadata supplied by the sample provider and were not determined by assay-based typing.

Collaborating institutions collected whole blood in K2EDTA tubes following their own protocols. For TCRbeta analysis, collaborator samples were shipped as frozen whole blood, as isolated PBMCs, or as DNA extracted from either sample type. TCRbeta CDR3 regions were amplified from genomic DNA using the immunoSEQ Assay, a bias-controlled multiplex PCR. Under the source paper's analysis protocol: The number of nucleated cells in each sample was estimated from the amplification of reference gene primers within the assay. To quantify the absolute abundance of each unique TCRbeta CDR3 rearrangement, sequence reads were collapsed and filtered. Productive Simpson clonality was computed per sample as the square root of Simpson's diversity index over productive rearrangements. The source is immuneACCESS, and TCRdb retained only in-frame sequences with V and J called. Part of the clones is not carried over; for the studies checked, unresolved V genes explain less than half of this, and the remainder is unexplained. V, J and clone size derive from that table, while D and trimming were established from the DNA sequence. The sample includes 110,000 to 150,000 clones, with around 83% observed a single time. Clones ranked in the top ten supply about 3% of the sample.

The CDR3 sequence holds 15 residues, the cysteine and phenylalanine included. Left in the record is the CDR3 DNA by itself, 45 bases read in frame from the first base. After removal of 5 bases from V and 4 bases from J, the junction retains 13 bases not matched to a gene. CDR1 SQVTM and CDR2 ANQGSEA are derived from the germline V gene. The study at large found these results: The quantity of clinical and demographic metadata differed by source and by participant and was supplied without curation.

This receptor was obtained from a woman older than 75 with acute or convalescent COVID-19. Material for sequencing was peripheral blood. This chain is built from TRBV29-1 and TRBJ1-2, with 7 junctional bases fitting TRBD1. The nucleotide sequence is given as TGCAGCGTTTGGGACAACCGGGACAGCGTCTATGGCTACACCTTC. Translation gives CSVWDNRDSVYGYTF.